Listed here are 19 T cell receptor beta chains from one sample, sequenced in a study of shared clonotypes between healthy human individuals. Sequenced by immunoSEQ multiplex PCR; TCRdb stores in-frame clones only, minus some. Of fewer than 850,000 clones listed, about nine tenths are singletons. Sequenced sample: memory CD8+ T cells from PBMCs. Subset here: CD45RO+ cells pooled with CCR7-negative TemRA cells. The receptor source for this set is a man aged 18 to 35 in good health. Some clones in this sample may be carry-over from other donors' samples.

Only one count was recorded for this clone. The chain links TRBV29-1 to TRBJ1-2; 9 nucleotides agree with TRBD1. Germline CDR1 reads SQVTM; CDR2 reads ANQGSEA. The CDR3 spans 17 residues. V lost 4 bases to trimming and J lost 8 bases; unmatched junction nucleotides: 20. For the CDR3, the DNA is TGCAGCGTTGGGGGCTGGGACAGGGAGAGGTTGTTGGTGGGCTACACCTTC. As protein: CSVGGWDRERLLVGYTF.

The count of this clone is one. This sequence joins TRBV5-6 and TRBJ2-1; D is unclear. V lost 2 bases and J lost 10, with 7 bases in between. The V gene's germline CDR1 is SGHDT and CDR2 YYEEEE. CDR3 size: 11 residues. CDR3 sequence reads: CASSLVSEQFF. The CDR3 DNA is TGTGCCAGCAGCTTAGTAAGCGAGCAGTTCTTC.

This chain uses TRBV6-5 with TRBJ2-7; D unclear. CDR3 size: 11 residues. Germline V gene data show CDR1 as MNHEY and CDR2 as SVGAGI. V lost 5 bases to trimming and J lost 7 bases, with 9 bases between them. DNA for the CDR3: TGTGCCAGCAGTGAATTATTAGAGCAGTACTTC. It is translated as CASSELLEQYF.

The chain uses TRBV19 and TRBJ2-3, with D perhaps matching TRBD1 (6 bases). The V gene's germline CDR1 is LNHDA and CDR2 SQIVND (reference sequence). This CDR3 comprises 13 residues. Trimming left V 6 bases short and J 4 bases short, with 11 bases between. CDR3 residues: CASRNRVADTQYF. CDR3 DNA sequence: TGTGCCAGTAGAAACAGGGTTGCAGATACGCAGTATTTT.

The gene calls are TRBV10-3 and TRBJ2-3, with 9 bases fitting TRBD1. The CDR3 spans 14 residues. Per germline, CDR1 ENHRY and CDR2 SYGVKD. V dropped 8 bases and J dropped 6; count of bases not matched to a gene: 9. In DNA, the CDR3 is TGTGCCATCGGGGGTCAACAGGGGGCGGATACGCAGTATTTT. This codes for CAIGGQQGADTQYF.

The chain combines TRBV6-6 with TRBJ1-1, with D unresolved. Per germline, CDR1 MNHNY and CDR2 SVGAGI (reference sequence). This CDR3 has 15 residues. The ends were cut back, 0 bases at V and 2 bases at J, with 10 bases in the middle. The CDR3 DNA is TGTGCCAGCAGTTACTCGGTGGCCAAAAACACTGAAGCTTTCTTT. It specifies CASSYSVAKNTEAFF.

The chain employs TRBV9 and TRBJ2-7, with D uncertain. This CDR3 spans 14 amino acids. V lost 4 bases and J 1 base, leaving 12 bases between the germline ends. CDR1 is SGDLS, CDR2 YYNGEE, per germline. DNA of the CDR3: TGTGCCAGCAGCCCTAGAGACCCATCCTACGAGCAGTACTTC. This gives the protein CASSPRDPSYEQYF.

The V gene is TRBV4-1, the J gene TRBJ2-1; D gene ambiguous. Germline V lookup: CDR1 MGHRA, CDR2 YSYEKL. The CDR3 spans 22 residues. Trimming left V 0 bases short and J 2 bases short, with 29 bases between. CDR3 amino acids: CASSQERSPGRPGQETYNEQFF. Here the CDR3 DNA reads TGCGCCAGCAGCCAAGAAAGGTCCCCTGGGCGGCCTGGCCAGGAAACCTACAATGAGCAGTTCTTC.

The genes are TRBV5-1 and TRBJ1-1, with TRBD1 as a possible D gene (5 bases). V lost 3 bases, J lost 5 bases, and 17 bases lay in between. The CDR3 extends over 15 amino acids. Per the germline V gene, CDR1 is SGHRS and CDR2 is YFSETQ. The CDR3 sequence: CASSSTGPGGTEAFF. The CDR3, as DNA: TGCGCCAGCAGCTCTACGGGACCCGGAGGGACTGAAGCTTTCTTT. The variable domain in full, completed from reference TRBV5-1 and TRBJ1-1, reads KAGVTQTPRYLIKTRGQQVTLSCSPISGHRSVSWYQQTPGQGLQFLFEYFSETQRNKGNFPGRFSGRQFSNSRSEMNVSTLELGDSALYLCASSSTGPGGTEAFFGQGTRLTVV.

The chain is built from TRBV2 and TRBJ2-2, with 8 positions matching TRBD1. The CDR3 runs to 16 residues. Germline V gives CDR1 SNHLY, CDR2 FYNNEI. V lost 6 bases and J lost 5; bases outside the gene matches: 11. DNA of the CDR3: TGTGCCAGCAGGGATCGAGACAGGGGAGAAACCGGGGAGCTGTTTTTT. Residues: CASRDRDRGETGELFF. The complete variable domain, with remaining parts taken from reference TRBV2 and TRBJ2-2, reads EPEVTQTPSHQVTQMGQEVILRCVPISNHLYFYWYRQILGQKVEFLVSFYNNEISEKSEIFDDQFSVERPDGSNFTLKIRSTKLEDSAMYFCASRDRDRGETGELFFGEGSRLTVL.

This chain links TRBV9 with TRBJ1-3; D gene unclear. The V gene lost 5 bases and the J gene lost 1 base, with 7 bases spanning the gap. Germline-derived CDR1 and CDR2 are SGDLS and YYNGEE. The CDR3 consists of 13 residues. CDR3 DNA: TGTGCCAGCAGTATAGGATCTGGAAACACCATATATTTT. Translating it yields CASSIGSGNTIYF.

This chain joins TRBV15 and TRBJ2-5, with D possibly TRBD2 on 5 matching bases. The germline CDR1 and CDR2 sequences are LNHNV and YYDKDF (reference sequence). The CDR3 loop spans 11 amino acids. With 6 bases removed from V and 5 bases from J, the gap between germline ends came to 7 bases. The CDR3: CATRDWETQYF. In DNA, the CDR3 is TGTGCCACCAGGGACTGGGAGACCCAGTACTTC.

The V call is TRBV4-1, the J call TRBJ2-7, with 8 bases lining up with TRBD2. Germline V gene lookup returns CDR1 MGHRA and CDR2 YSYEKL. The V segment lost 0 bases and the J segment 0 bases; nucleotides outside the gene matches: 13. The CDR3 contains 19 residues. The CDR3 loop reads CASSQDPLQTSVSSYEQYF. The CDR3, as DNA: TGCGCCAGCAGCCAAGATCCCCTCCAGACTAGCGTCAGCTCCTACGAGCAGTACTTC.

This clone has only one observation. The V gene is TRBV6-6, the J gene TRBJ2-5; D gene uncertain. V dropped 0 bases and J dropped 0 bases, with 11 bases sitting between them. Germline V gene data show CDR1 as MNHNY and CDR2 as SVGAGI (reference sequence). CDR3 length equals 16 residues. CDR3 in amino acids: CASSYSMWQNQETQYF. In nucleotides, the CDR3 is TGTGCCAGCAGTTACTCGATGTGGCAGAACCAAGAGACCCAGTACTTC.

Written as DNA, the CDR3 is TGTGCCAGCAGTTACTCGACAGGGGACACTTACAATGAGCAGTTCTTC. It yields the protein CASSYSTGDTYNEQFF. The chain employs TRBV6-6 and TRBJ2-1; TRBD1 matches at 8 bases. The germline V gene encodes CDR1 MNHNY and CDR2 SVGAGI (reference sequence). With 0 bases clipped from V and 4 bases from J, the junction kept 5 bases outside the gene matches. There are 16 residues in the CDR3.

This chain joins TRBV27 and TRBJ1-2, with D tentatively TRBD1 (5 bases). This CDR3 is built from 13 residues. Trimming took 1 base from V and 6 from J, leaving 9 bases between them. Germline V gene lookup returns CDR1 MNHEY and CDR2 SMNVEV (reference sequence). CDR3 sequence reads: CASSLLAGHGYTF. CDR3 DNA: TGTGCCAGCAGTTTATTAGCAGGGCATGGCTACACCTTC.

V gene TRBV4-2 combines with J gene TRBJ2-6, with D possibly called TRBD1 or TRBD2 (5 bases each). Trimming stripped 4 bases from V and 0 bases from J, with 19 bases between. Germline CDR1 and CDR2: LGHNA and YNFKEQ. The CDR3 is 19 residues long. CDR3 DNA: TGTGCCAGCAGCCCCCTCGGTACCGGGACGAGCTCTGGGGCCAACGTCCTGACTTTC. Protein sequence: CASSPLGTGTSSGANVLTF.

Details on this clone: Other DNA sequences in the sample encode the same CDR3. J is TRBJ1-1 and V is TRBV28, with D tentatively TRBD1 (6 bases). Germline assignment: CDR1 MDHEN and CDR2 SYDVKM. The CDR3 extends over 14 amino acids. The germline V and J ends were trimmed by 3 bases and 1 base, with 9 bases remaining between them. For the CDR3, the DNA is TGTGCCAGCAGTTTCAGGACAGCGAACACTGAAGCTTTCTTT. As protein: CASSFRTANTEAFF.

The chain has TRBV5-8 and TRBJ2-7; a possible D gene is TRBD1 (6 bases). Germline V CDR1 and CDR2: SGHTS, YDEGEE. Trimming left V 0 bases short and J 5 bases short, with 12 bases between. This CDR3 is 14 amino acids long. The CDR3 coding sequence is TGTGCCAGCAGCTTGGGTGGGGGCCCCAACGAGCAGTACTTC. Encoded protein: CASSLGGGPNEQYF.